This is a list of T cell receptor beta chains from one sample in a study of cytomegalovirus exposure and HLA in healthy donors. Profiling relied on immunoSEQ multiplex PCR, and the TCRdb table lists in-frame clones only, not all of them. Among some 170,000 clones listed, just over 70% were seen once. Material for sequencing was PBMCs. All receptors derive from a human donor in good health. CDR3s include the opening cysteine and the closing phenylalanine or tryptophan. Each record gives: CDR3 DNA, CDR3 protein, V gene, clone size, J gene, D gene. A D gene is named only where the DNA matches it firmly. The size field is filled for only some rows; it gives once, few, many or a size class.

DNA: TGTGCCAGCAGCTTGCGGGGTAGGGAGGGCGACTATGGCTACACCTTC
CDR3: CASSLRGREGDYGYTF
V: TRBV5-8
size: once
J: TRBJ1-2
D: .

DNA: TGTGCCAGCAGCTTAGCGACCAGTACGCAGGGCACTGAAGCTTTCTTT
CDR3: CASSLATSTQGTEAFF
V: TRBV7-2
size: .
J: TRBJ1-1
D: .

DNA: TGTGCCAGCAGTGAAATGGCTAGCGGGCGCACAGATACGCAGTATTTT
CDR3: CASSEMASGRTDTQYF
V: TRBV2
size: .
J: TRBJ2-3
D: TRBD2

DNA: TGTGCCAGCAGACTCGGGGGTGGGAGCTCCTATAATTCACCCCTCCACTTT
CDR3: CASRLGGGSSYNSPLHF
V: TRBV28
size: few
J: TRBJ1-6
D: .

DNA: TGTGCCAGCAGCCTCAGGGAGGGGTACGAGCAGTACTTC
CDR3: CASSLREGYEQYF
V: TRBV7-8
size: .
J: TRBJ2-7
D: TRBD2

DNA: TGTGCCAGCAGCACTAGCGGGGGGGCGGCCCACAATGAGCAGTTCTTC
CDR3: CASSTSGGAAHNEQFF
V: TRBV9
size: once
J: TRBJ2-1
D: TRBD2

DNA: TGTGCCAGCAGTGGCGGGAGGGGCGGCTATGGCTACACCTTC
CDR3: CASSGGRGGYGYTF
V: TRBV6-6
size: few
J: TRBJ1-2
D: .

DNA: TGTGCCAGCAGTTCCCGGACAGCCCCGAACACTGAAGCTTTCTTT
CDR3: CASSSRTAPNTEAFF
V: TRBV27
size: .
J: TRBJ1-1
D: .

DNA: TGTGCCAGCAGGGCAGCCGGGGGAGGGACTCAGACCCAGTACTTC
CDR3: CASRAAGGGTQTQYF
V: TRBV5-6
size: once
J: TRBJ2-5
D: TRBD2

DNA: TGTGCCAGCAGTTTATCGTTTGGGGGCGGCCAGCCCCAGCATTTT
CDR3: CASSLSFGGGQPQHF
V: TRBV27
size: .
J: TRBJ1-5
D: .

DNA: TGCGCCAGCAGACTCGGACAGACCAGCACTGAAGCTTTCTTT
CDR3: CASRLGQTSTEAFF
V: TRBV4-1
size: few
J: TRBJ1-1
D: .

DNA: TGCGCCAGCCGGAGGGACCCTGGAAACACCATATATTTT
CDR3: CASRRDPGNTIYF
V: TRBV5-1
size: .
J: TRBJ1-3
D: .

DNA: TGTGCCAGCTGGGGCAGCCTCCCCTACGAGCAGTACTTC
CDR3: CASWGSLPYEQYF
V: TRBV6-6
size: .
J: TRBJ2-7
D: .

DNA: TGTGCCAGCAGCCAGGACAGGGAGGGGCACTATGGCTACACCTTC
CDR3: CASSQDREGHYGYTF
V: TRBV5-8
size: .
J: TRBJ1-2
D: TRBD1

DNA: TGTGCCAGCAGCTTGGCACATACTCCGGGGACTGAAGCTTTCTTT
CDR3: CASSLAHTPGTEAFF
V: TRBV12-1
size: .
J: TRBJ1-1
D: .

DNA: TGCAGCGCCGAGGACGACAGGGGCCACGAGCAGTACTTC
CDR3: CSAEDDRGHEQYF
V: TRBV29-1
size: .
J: TRBJ2-7
D: TRBD1

DNA: TGTGCCAGCTCACCCGAGGGAGATGCTGAAAAACTGTTTTTT
CDR3: CASSPEGDAEKLFF
V: TRBV18
size: few
J: TRBJ1-4
D: .

DNA: TGTGCCAGCAGCTTGGGTTCGGGGGGGTCCGAGACCCAGTACTTC
CDR3: CASSLGSGGSETQYF
V: TRBV13
size: .
J: TRBJ2-5
D: TRBD2

DNA: TGCGCCAGCAGCTTCGCCGATAGCGGGAATCCTGGAAACACCATATATTTT
CDR3: CASSFADSGNPGNTIYF
V: TRBV5-1
size: .
J: TRBJ1-3
D: .

DNA: TGTGCCAGCAGCCCCTGGGGCGGGACAGGGACCACCTACGAGCAGTACTTC
CDR3: CASSPWGGTGTTYEQYF
V: TRBV11-2
size: few
J: TRBJ2-7
D: TRBD1

DNA: TGTGCCAGCAGCGTAGACGGGTTTAGCAATCAGCCCCAGCATTTT
CDR3: CASSVDGFSNQPQHF
V: TRBV9
size: .
J: TRBJ1-5
D: .

DNA: TGTGCCAGCAGCTATAACGGCGGGGGGGGGTTTGAGCAGTTCTTC
CDR3: CASSYNGGGGFEQFF
V: TRBV7-2
size: .
J: TRBJ2-1
D: TRBD2

DNA: TGTGCCAGCAGACCCGACTCTTCATATGAGACCCAGTACTTC
CDR3: CASRPDSSYETQYF
V: TRBV6-5
size: .
J: TRBJ2-5
D: .

DNA: TGTGCCAGCAGTTTATTGGCAGGGATGAACTACGAGCAGTACTTC
CDR3: CASSLLAGMNYEQYF
V: TRBV27
size: .
J: TRBJ2-7
D: .

DNA: TGTGCCAGCGCGATCCTACAGGGGAACACTGAAGCTTTCTTT
CDR3: CASAILQGNTEAFF
V: TRBV6-5
size: few
J: TRBJ1-1
D: .

DNA: TGCGCCAGCAGCCAAGGAAGATACTCTACCGGTTCACCCCTCCACTTT
CDR3: CASSQGRYSTGSPLHF
V: TRBV4-1
size: .
J: TRBJ1-6
D: .

DNA: TGTGCCAGCAGCTTAAACCAGGGTCACACTGAAGCTTTCTTT
CDR3: CASSLNQGHTEAFF
V: TRBV16
size: few
J: TRBJ1-1
D: .

DNA: TGTGCCAGTAGTATAGATCTATATACGCAGTATTTT
CDR3: CASSIDLYTQYF
V: TRBV19
size: few
J: TRBJ2-3
D: .

DNA: TGTGCCAGCAGCTTCTCGACAGGGGGGGAAACAATTTACAATGAGCAGTTCTTC
CDR3: CASSFSTGGETIYNEQFF
V: TRBV7-2
size: .
J: TRBJ2-1
D: TRBD1

DNA: TGTGCCAGCAGCCAAGCCCAGGGAGGGAACAACTACGAGCAGTACTTC
CDR3: CASSQAQGGNNYEQYF
V: TRBV4-2
size: once
J: TRBJ2-7
D: TRBD2

DNA: TGTGCCAGCAGTTTACCTCCCCCGACAGGGCGATCAACTGAAGCTTTCTTT
CDR3: CASSLPPPTGRSTEAFF
V: TRBV6-7
size: few
J: TRBJ1-1
D: TRBD1

DNA: TGTGCCAGCAGCTTACACAGGGGAACCTATGGCTACACCTTC
CDR3: CASSLHRGTYGYTF
V: TRBV4-2
size: .
J: TRBJ1-2
D: TRBD1

DNA: TGTGCCAGCAGCGTAGTGGACATAATAGACAATGAGCAGTTCTTC
CDR3: CASSVVDIIDNEQFF
V: TRBV9
size: .
J: TRBJ2-1
D: .

DNA: TGTGCCACCAGCACTAGAGCGATGAACACTGAAGCTTTCTTT
CDR3: CATSTRAMNTEAFF
V: TRBV15
size: .
J: TRBJ1-1
D: .

DNA: TGTGCCAGCAGTTACGAGGGGGGCGGGGGGGCGAATGAGCAGTTCTTC
CDR3: CASSYEGGGGANEQFF
V: TRBV6-6
size: .
J: TRBJ2-1
D: TRBD2

DNA: TGTGCCAGCAGCTTAGCGGGGGGGCCTGGGAGTACGCCCTACAATGAGCAGTTCTTC
CDR3: CASSLAGGPGSTPYNEQFF
V: TRBV7-9
size: .
J: TRBJ2-1
D: .

DNA: TGTGCCAGCAGCCCTAATAGGGACAGAGAGACCCAGTACTTC
CDR3: CASSPNRDRETQYF
V: TRBV6-5
size: .
J: TRBJ2-5
D: TRBD1

DNA: TGTGCCAGCAGCTTCTCAGACAGGGAAGCCGAGCAGTACTTC
CDR3: CASSFSDREAEQYF
V: TRBV7-9
size: .
J: TRBJ2-7
D: TRBD1

DNA: TGTGCCACCACCTACTCCCTCCTTTCGACAGTTCACAATGAGCAGTTCTTC
CDR3: CATTYSLLSTVHNEQFF
V: TRBV2
size: .
J: TRBJ2-1
D: .

DNA: TGCGCCAGCAGTGTCGGAACCGGGACAGGGGGTCGATGGGAGCAGTTCTTC
CDR3: CASSVGTGTGGRWEQFF
V: TRBV10-1
size: .
J: TRBJ2-1
D: TRBD1

DNA: TGTGCCAGTAGTGTCGGAGCGGCCAGCACAGATACGCAGTATTTT
CDR3: CASSVGAASTDTQYF
V: TRBV19
size: few
J: TRBJ2-3
D: .

DNA: TGTGCCAGTAGTATCCATCCGGACAGGGACCTTAACACTGAAGCTTTCTTT
CDR3: CASSIHPDRDLNTEAFF
V: TRBV19
size: .
J: TRBJ1-1
D: TRBD1

DNA: TGTGCCAGCCACAGGGGGGAAGGAAACACCATATATTTT
CDR3: CASHRGEGNTIYF
V: TRBV5-4
size: .
J: TRBJ1-3
D: TRBD1

DNA: TGCGCCACTAAGTCAGGGGTCGGCACTGAAGCTTTCTTT
CDR3: CATKSGVGTEAFF
V: TRBV10-2
size: .
J: TRBJ1-1
D: .

DNA: TGCGCCAGCAGCCTCACAGGGCTGGACGGCTACACCTTC
CDR3: CASSLTGLDGYTF
V: TRBV4-1
size: .
J: TRBJ1-2
D: .

DNA: TGTGCCAGCAGTTCCAGGACGGGGAACTATGGCTACACCTTC
CDR3: CASSSRTGNYGYTF
V: TRBV27
size: once
J: TRBJ1-2
D: .

DNA: TGCGCCAGCGAGGGACAGAGCACAGATACGCAGTATTTT
CDR3: CASEGQSTDTQYF
V: TRBV10-2
size: .
J: TRBJ2-3
D: TRBD1

DNA: TGTGCCAGCAGCCCCGGTGGTTCGGGATCCTACGAGCAGTACTTC
CDR3: CASSPGGSGSYEQYF
V: TRBV7-2
size: few
J: TRBJ2-7
D: .

DNA: TGTGCCTGGAGTGTACGTGACAGGGCAAGCTATGGCTACACCTTC
CDR3: CAWSVRDRASYGYTF
V: TRBV30
size: .
J: TRBJ1-2
D: TRBD1

DNA: TGCGCCAGCAGCCATGGGCCGGGACAGATCAATTCACCCCTCCACTTT
CDR3: CASSHGPGQINSPLHF
V: TRBV4-1
size: .
J: TRBJ1-6
D: TRBD1

DNA: TGTGCCAGCAGTTCCGCGCGGGGGATCGGGGAGCTGTTTTTT
CDR3: CASSSARGIGELFF
V: TRBV2
size: .
J: TRBJ2-2
D: TRBD2

DNA: TGTGCCAGCAGCCAAGGGCCAGGGGTGAACACTGAAGCTTTCTTT
CDR3: CASSQGPGVNTEAFF
V: TRBV14
size: .
J: TRBJ1-1
D: .

DNA: TGTGCCAGCAGCTTCTACTATGAGCAGTTCTTC
CDR3: CASSFYYEQFF
V: TRBV7-2
size: .
J: TRBJ2-1
D: .

DNA: TGTGCCAGCAGCTTATCGGGTAGCGCCATCACTTACGAGCAGTACTTC
CDR3: CASSLSGSAITYEQYF
V: TRBV7-2
size: .
J: TRBJ2-7
D: .

DNA: TGTGCCAGCAGTTACCCAAAGACTAGCGGGGATTACGAGCAGTACTTC
CDR3: CASSYPKTSGDYEQYF
V: TRBV6-5
size: few
J: TRBJ2-7
D: TRBD2